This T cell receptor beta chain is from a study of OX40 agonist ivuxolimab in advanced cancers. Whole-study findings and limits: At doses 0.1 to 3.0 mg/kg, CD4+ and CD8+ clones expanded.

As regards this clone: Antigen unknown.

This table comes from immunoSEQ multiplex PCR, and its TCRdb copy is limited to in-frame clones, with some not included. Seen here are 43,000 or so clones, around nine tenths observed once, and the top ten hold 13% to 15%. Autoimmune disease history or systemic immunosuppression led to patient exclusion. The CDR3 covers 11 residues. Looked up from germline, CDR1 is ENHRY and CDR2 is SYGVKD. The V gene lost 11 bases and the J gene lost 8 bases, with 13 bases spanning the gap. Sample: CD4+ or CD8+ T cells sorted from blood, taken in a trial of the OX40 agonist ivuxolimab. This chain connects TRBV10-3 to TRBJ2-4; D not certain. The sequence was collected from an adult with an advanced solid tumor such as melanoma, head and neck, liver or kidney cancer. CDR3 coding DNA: TGTGCCGTAGGGAATAGGGACATTCAGTACTTC. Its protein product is CAVGNRDIQYF.